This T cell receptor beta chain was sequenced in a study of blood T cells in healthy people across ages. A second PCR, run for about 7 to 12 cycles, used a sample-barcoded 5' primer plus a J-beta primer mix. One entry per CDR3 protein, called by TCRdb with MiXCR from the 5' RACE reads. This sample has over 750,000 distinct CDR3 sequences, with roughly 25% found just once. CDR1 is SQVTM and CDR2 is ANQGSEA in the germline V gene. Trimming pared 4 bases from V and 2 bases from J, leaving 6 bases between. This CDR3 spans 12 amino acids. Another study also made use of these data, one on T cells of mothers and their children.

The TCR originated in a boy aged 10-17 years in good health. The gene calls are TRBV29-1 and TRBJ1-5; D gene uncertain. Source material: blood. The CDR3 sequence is CSVVIGNQPQHF. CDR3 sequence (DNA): TGCAGCGTTGTGATCGGCAATCAGCCCCAGCATTTT.